In its sample, the clone carrying this TCR beta chain was seen many times. V was shortened by 0 bases and J by 1 base, with 4 bases between the two germline ends. Germline values: CDR1 SGHRS, CDR2 YFSETQ. The CDR3 is 13 residues long. Sample barcodes and UMIs were carried by the TCR alpha and TCR beta cDNA libraries that 5'RACE generated with constant-segment primers. From the 5' RACE reads, TCRdb called clonotypes with MiXCR, one entry per CDR3 protein. This table has under 350,000 distinct CDR3 sequences, roughly 16% appearing once. This specimen comes from a study of T-cell memory formation after mild COVID-19.

This receptor was identified in a man aged 18 to 35 who had mild COVID-19 (a few samples of this study predate the infection). Cell type and time point are not known. The rearrangement links TRBV5-1 to TRBJ1-1; D is uncertain. The specimen sequenced was PBMCs or a T cell subset sorted from them (not recorded which). As DNA, the CDR3 is TGCGCCAGCAGCTTGGATCAGAACACTGAAGCTTTCTTT. Translation: CASSLDQNTEAFF.